These 21 T cell receptor beta chains were all obtained from the same sample, sequenced in a study of cytomegalovirus exposure and HLA in healthy donors. The PCR had 60 Vbeta and 13 Jbeta primers. Method: immunoSEQ multiplex PCR; TCRdb's copy keeps in-frame clones and lacks some. Altogether 200,000 to 250,000 clones are present, just under 85% being singletons, with the ten largest covering about 0.6%. Sequenced sample: PBMCs. These receptors were taken from a woman in her 40s in good health and CMV-seronegative.

The chain employs TRBV18 and TRBJ2-5; D might be TRBD1 (6 bases). CDR3 length: 13 residues. CDR1 KGHSH and CDR2 LQKENI come from the germline V gene. Trimming cost V 4 bases and J 0 bases, with 6 bases left between them. The CDR3, as DNA: TGTGCCAGCTCACGGGACAACCAAGAGACCCAGTACTTC. Translation: CASSRDNQETQYF.

This clone was observed a handful of times. The genes are TRBV5-1 and TRBJ2-5; 13 nucleotides match TRBD2. Germline CDR1 reads SGHRS; CDR2 reads YFSETQ. The CDR3 has 17 residues. Trimming cost V 4 bases and J 4 bases; bases outside gene matches: 10. The DNA for the CDR3 is TGCGCCAGCAGCACGGGACTAGCGGGGAACCTCCGAGAGACCCAGTACTTC. It encodes CASSTGLAGNLRETQYF.

V and J are TRBV30 and TRBJ1-1, with a possible D match to TRBD1 (5 bases). Trimming took off 5 bases at V and 5 bases at J, with 12 bases between the two ends. Germline loops: CDR1 GTSNPN, CDR2 SVGIG (reference sequence). The CDR3 length is 12 residues. This CDR3 reads CAWDSGGTEAFF. The CDR3 region has the DNA TGTGCCTGGGACAGCGGGGGGACTGAAGCTTTCTTT.

This clone is a singleton in its sample. V is TRBV29-1 and J is TRBJ2-5; TRBD1 matches 7 bases. The CDR3 is made up of 12 amino acids. Germline V gives CDR1 SQVTM, CDR2 ANQGSEA. The V gene end was trimmed by 1 base and the J gene end by 11 bases; junction bases not matched to a gene: 7. CDR3 sequence (DNA): TGCAGCGTTGAAGGACAGGGTCTTGAGCAGTACTTC. This encodes CSVEGQGLEQYF.

This CDR3 is CASSFNREQFF. CDR3 in DNA: TGTGCCAGCAGTTTTAACAGGGAGCAGTTCTTC. The chain recombines TRBV28 with TRBJ2-1; D might be TRBD1 (5 bases). The V and J ends lost 3 bases and 10 bases respectively, with 7 bases between them. Germline V CDR1 and CDR2: MDHEN, SYDVKM. The CDR3 sequence is 11 residues long.

This clone occurred once. The V and J genes are TRBV4-1 and TRBJ1-5, with D possibly being TRBD1 (5 bases). This CDR3 is built from 16 residues. Trimming removed 3 bases from V and 5 bases from J, with 17 bases in between. Germline loops: CDR1 MGHRA, CDR2 YSYEKL. Written as DNA, the CDR3 is TGCGCCAGCAGCCAGGATAGAGACAGCCGGTATCAGCCCCAGCATTTT. Its translation is CASSQDRDSRYQPQHF.

V gene TRBV7-9 combines with J gene TRBJ2-7, with 7 bases fitting TRBD2. The germline V gene encodes CDR1 SEHNR and CDR2 FQNEAQ (reference sequence). The CDR3 length is 13 residues. V trimming: 5 bases; J trimming: 5 bases; junction bases outside the gene matches: 6. The CDR3 DNA is TGTGCCAGCAGCCTAGGGAGGGACGACGAGCAGTACTTC. This gives the protein CASSLGRDDEQYF. The full variable domain, in which reference TRBV7-9 and TRBJ2-7 provide the parts outside the CDR3, is DTGVSQNPRHKITKRGQNVTFRCDPISEHNRLYWYRQTLGQGPEFLTYFQNEAQLEKSRLLSDRFSAERPKGSFSTLEIQRTEQGDSAMYLCASSLGRDDEQYFGPGTRLTVT.

This chain links TRBV18 with TRBJ1-6, with unresolved D. The CDR3 consists of 15 residues. The V end was cut by 3 bases, the J end by 1 base, with 7 bases between. The germline V gene encodes CDR1 KGHSH and CDR2 LQKENI. CDR3: CASSPIASYNSPLHF. CDR3 bases: TGTGCCAGCTCACCTATAGCTTCCTATAATTCACCCCTCCACTTT. Drawing the rest from reference TRBV18 and TRBJ1-6, the complete variable domain is NAGVMQNPRHLVRRRGQEARLRCSPMKGHSHVYWYRQLPEEGLKFMVYLQKENIIDESGMPKERFSAEFPKEGPSILRIQQVVRGDSAAYFCASSPIASYNSPLHFGNGTRLTVT.

In its sample, this clone was seen a few times. The rearrangement uses TRBV4-2 and TRBJ1-6, with D possibly matching TRBD1 (5 bases). The CDR3 runs to 15 residues. CDR1 is LGHNA and CDR2 is YNFKEQ in the germline V gene. Trimming left V 0 bases short and J 8 bases short, with 11 bases between. CDR3 region: CASSQEGGSDSPLHF. In DNA form, the CDR3 reads TGTGCCAGCAGCCAAGAGGGGGGAAGTGATTCACCCCTCCACTTT.

The CDR3 DNA follows: TGCGCCAGCAGCCACGGGACAGTTACCCAACGGGAGCTGTTTTTT. Encoded protein: CASSHGTVTQRELFF. This sequence joins TRBV5-1 and TRBJ2-2; 7 bases align to TRBD1. Germline values: CDR1 SGHRS, CDR2 YFSETQ. V dropped 4 bases and J dropped 9; count of bases not matched to a gene: 12. The CDR3 spans 15 residues.

The chain combines TRBV28 with TRBJ1-5, with D hard to call. Germline CDR1 MDHEN, CDR2 SYDVKM. CDR3 length: 14 residues. Trimming removed 2 bases at V and 3 bases at J, with 8 bases between. CDR3 nucleotides: TGTGCCAGCAGTTTAGCGGCAGACAATCAGCCCCAGCATTTT. Translating gives CASSLAADNQPQHF.

The rearrangement links TRBV19 to TRBJ1-1; the D gene is possibly TRBD1 (5 bases). Trimming removed 4 bases from V and 8 bases from J, with 14 bases in between. Germline CDR1 and CDR2: LNHDA and SQIVND (reference sequence). The CDR3 has 13 residues. CDR3 in DNA: TGTGCCAGTAGTAAGACAGCGCTCCAAGAAGCTTTCTTT. Amino acid sequence: CASSKTALQEAFF.

CDR3 residues: CASSLAVQGTNEKLFF. CDR3 nucleotide sequence: TGCGCCAGCAGCTTGGCCGTACAGGGAACTAATGAAAAACTGTTTTTT. The chain joins TRBV5-1 to TRBJ1-4; a possible D gene is TRBD1 (6 bases). The length of the CDR3 is 16 residues. The V gene lost 0 bases and the J gene lost 1 base, with 10 bases spanning the gap. Germline V gene sequence: CDR1 SGHRS, CDR2 YFSETQ.

The chain recombines TRBV7-2 with TRBJ2-7, with 10 positions matching TRBD1. Trimming took 5 bases from V and 0 from J; bases not matched to a gene: 4. The CDR3 is 15 amino acids. Germline V gives CDR1 SGHTA, CDR2 FQGNSA. The DNA for the CDR3 is TGTGCCAGCAGCCGACAGGGGGCTCTCTCCTACGAGCAGTACTTC. It yields the protein CASSRQGALSYEQYF.

The chain carries TRBV4-3 and TRBJ2-3, with 8 bases lining up with TRBD2. Germline CDR1 LGHNA, CDR2 YSLEER. Unmatched junction bases numbered 8, after V lost 4 bases and J lost 5 bases. The CDR3 loop spans 15 amino acids. The CDR3 sequence: CASSLIGGGLDTQYF. DNA for the CDR3: TGCGCCAGCAGCCTTATCGGCGGGGGGTTAGATACGCAGTATTTT.

The V and J genes are TRBV21-1 and TRBJ2-7; TRBD1 reflects the table's D call only, with no check against the DNA. TRBV21-1 is listed as a pseudogene. The CDR3 has 17 amino acids. CDR3 sequence (DNA): TGTGCCAACATTCTTCCCCCAGGATCAGGGGAGAACTACGAGCAGTACTTC. Amino acid sequence: CANILPPGSGENYEQYF.

This sequence joins TRBV6-6 and TRBJ1-6; 7 bases are a match to TRBD1. The V segment lost 5 bases and the J segment 7 bases; nucleotides outside the gene matches: 5. CDR1 MNHNY and CDR2 SVGAGI come from the germline V gene (reference sequence). CDR3 length: 14 amino acids. The CDR3 DNA reads as TGTGCCAGCAGTCGACAGGGTATGAATTCACCCCTCCACTTT. Protein: CASSRQGMNSPLHF.

The rearrangement links TRBV28 to TRBJ2-2; 7 bases align to TRBD1. The CDR3 is 15 residues long. Unmatched junction bases numbered 4, after V lost 6 bases and J lost 0 bases. Germline assignment: CDR1 MDHEN and CDR2 SYDVKM. CDR3 in DNA: TGTGCCAGCAGGACCACAGGGGCGAACACCGGGGAGCTGTTTTTT. Translated, it gives CASRTTGANTGELFF.

The chain joins TRBV30 to TRBJ1-1; D might be TRBD1 (6 bases). CDR1 GTSNPN and CDR2 SVGIG come from the germline V gene (reference sequence). The length of the CDR3 is 13 residues. Trimming took off 3 bases at V and 7 bases at J, with 15 bases between the two ends. CDR3 loop: CAWRLPGVGEAFF. DNA for the CDR3: TGTGCCTGGAGGCTCCCAGGGGTCGGTGAAGCTTTCTTT.

The chain recombines TRBV28 with TRBJ1-4; 8 positions match TRBD1. This CDR3 is 15 amino acids long. With V trimmed by 6 bases and J by 3 bases, 6 bases remained unmatched. Per the germline V gene, CDR1 is MDHEN and CDR2 is SYDVKM. The CDR3 region is CASRLPDRANEKLFF. The CDR3 nucleotides read TGTGCCAGCAGGCTACCGGACAGGGCTAATGAAAAACTGTTTTTT.

The table lists this clone with a few counts. The gene calls are TRBV6-5 and TRBJ1-1; a possible D gene is TRBD1 (5 bases). Trimming pared 7 bases from V and 4 bases from J, leaving 7 bases between. CDR3 length: 11 amino acids. The germline gives CDR1 MNHEY, CDR2 SVGAGI. CDR3 in amino acids: CASTQGTEAFF. CDR3 nucleotides: TGTGCCAGCACCCAGGGCACTGAAGCTTTCTTT.